This entry describes one TCR beta chain. The target antigen is unknown. Researchers collected ten milliliters of peripheral blood from every single donor. Primed by a sample-barcoded 5' primer and a J-beta primer mix, a second PCR proceeded for 7 to 11 cycles. TCRdb ran MiXCR on the 5' RACE reads and lists one entry per CDR3 protein. The data contain 730,000 or so distinct CDR3 sequences, roughly 43% of them singletons. The record originates from a study of blood T cells in healthy people across ages. Study results and limitations: The study found more naive CD4+ cells and higher diversity in long-lived than aged donors. It was held that diversity estimates obtained from one million T cells represented underestimates. Strong correlation existed between TCR beta diversity and naive T cell percentage.

The TCR sequence derives from a woman aged 55-70 years in good health. The sequenced sample consisted of blood.

The CDR3 loop reads CASSLYRANTEAFF. As DNA, the CDR3 is TGCGCCAGCAGCCTCTACAGGGCGAACACTGAAGCTTTCTTT. This chain connects TRBV5-1 to TRBJ1-1; the D gene is possibly TRBD1 (6 bases). The CDR3 covers 14 residues. V dropped 4 bases and J dropped 1 base, with 11 bases sitting between them. CDR1 and CDR2 from the germline V gene are SGHRS and YFSETQ.